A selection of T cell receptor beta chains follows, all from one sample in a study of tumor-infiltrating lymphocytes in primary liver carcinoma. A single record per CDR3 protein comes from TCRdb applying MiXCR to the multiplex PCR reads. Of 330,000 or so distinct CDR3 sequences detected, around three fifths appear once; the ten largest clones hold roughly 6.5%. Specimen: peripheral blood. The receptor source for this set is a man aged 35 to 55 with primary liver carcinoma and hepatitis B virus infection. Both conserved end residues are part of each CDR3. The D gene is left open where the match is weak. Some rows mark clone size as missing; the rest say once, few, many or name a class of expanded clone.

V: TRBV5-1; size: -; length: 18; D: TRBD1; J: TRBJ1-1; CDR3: CASSWNLPGQHLGTEAFF; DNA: TGCGCCAGCAGCTGGAACCTACCGGGACAGCACTTAGGGACTGAAGCTTTCTTT
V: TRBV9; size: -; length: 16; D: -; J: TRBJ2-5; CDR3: CASSVGGRGTQETQYF; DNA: TGTGCCAGCAGCGTAGGGGGAAGGGGAACCCAAGAGACCCAGTACTTC
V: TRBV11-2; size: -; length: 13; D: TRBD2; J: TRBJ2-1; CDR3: CASSLGLENERFF; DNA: TGTGCCAGCAGCCTGGGACTAGAGAATGAGCGGTTCTTC
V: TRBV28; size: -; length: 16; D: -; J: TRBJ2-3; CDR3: CASSSPGAPRGDTQYF; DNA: TGTGCCAGCAGTTCTCCCGGGGCCCCGCGGGGAGATACGCAGTATTTT
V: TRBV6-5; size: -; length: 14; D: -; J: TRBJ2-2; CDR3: CASSYSMGTGGLFF; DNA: TGTGCCAGCAGTTACTCGATGGGGACCGGGGGGCTGTTTTTT
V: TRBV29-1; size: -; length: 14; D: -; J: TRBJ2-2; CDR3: CSVTLQVNTWELIF; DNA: TGCAGCGTGACGCTGCAGGTTAACACCTGGGAGCTGATTTTT
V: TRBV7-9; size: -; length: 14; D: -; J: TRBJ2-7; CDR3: CASSANSVPYEQYF; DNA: TGTGCCAGCAGCGCCAACAGTGTCCCCTACGAGCAGTACTTC
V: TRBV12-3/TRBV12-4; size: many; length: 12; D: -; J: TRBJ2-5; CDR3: CASSFGVKTQYF; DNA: TGTGCCAGCAGTTTTGGGGTCAAGACCCAGTACTTC
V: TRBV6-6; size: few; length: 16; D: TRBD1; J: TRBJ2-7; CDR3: CASSYSRDRERGEQYF; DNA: TGTGCCAGCAGTTACTCGAGGGACAGGGAACGCGGCGAGCAGTACTTC
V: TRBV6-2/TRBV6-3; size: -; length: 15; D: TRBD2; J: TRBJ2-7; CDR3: CASSYDWGGRNVQYF; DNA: TGTGCCAGCAGTTACGATTGGGGCGGGAGGAACGTGCAGTACTTC
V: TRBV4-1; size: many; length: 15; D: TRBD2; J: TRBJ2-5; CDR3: CASSPIGGSSETQYF; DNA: TGCGCCAGCAGCCCCATCGGGGGGAGTTCAGAGACCCAGTACTTC
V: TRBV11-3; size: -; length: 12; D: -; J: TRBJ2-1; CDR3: CANSLDSNEQFF; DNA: TGTGCCAACAGCTTAGACAGCAATGAGCAGTTCTTC
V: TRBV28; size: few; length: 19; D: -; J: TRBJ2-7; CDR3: CASSLGRGRGGRPPYEQYF; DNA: TGTGCCAGCAGTTTAGGGCGGGGGCGTGGAGGGAGGCCTCCCTACGAGCAGTACTTC
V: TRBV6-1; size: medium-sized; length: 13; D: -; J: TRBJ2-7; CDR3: CASSLANSYEQYF; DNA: TGTGCCAGCAGCTTAGCTAACTCCTACGAGCAGTACTTC
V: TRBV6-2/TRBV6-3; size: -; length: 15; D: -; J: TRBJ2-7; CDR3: CASSYGTGSWYEQYF; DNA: TGTGCCAGCAGTTACGGAACGGGATCATGGTACGAGCAGTACTTC
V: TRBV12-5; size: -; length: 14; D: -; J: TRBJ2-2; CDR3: CASGNDLATGELFF; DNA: TGTGCTAGTGGGAACGACTTGGCCACCGGGGAGCTGTTTTTT
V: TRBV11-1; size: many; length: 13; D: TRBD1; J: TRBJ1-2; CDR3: CASSLEGAHGYTF; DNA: TGTGCCAGCAGCTTGGAGGGGGCGCATGGCTACACCTTC
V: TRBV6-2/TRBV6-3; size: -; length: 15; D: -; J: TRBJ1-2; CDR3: CTSSRTNRTKYGYTF; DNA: TGTACCAGCAGTCGAACCAACAGGACCAAGTATGGCTACACCTTC
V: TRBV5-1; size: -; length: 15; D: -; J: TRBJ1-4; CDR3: CASSLSGVWSEKLFF; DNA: TGCGCCAGCAGCTTGTCCGGGGTATGGAGTGAAAAACTGTTTTTT
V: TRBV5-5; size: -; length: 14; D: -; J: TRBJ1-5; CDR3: CASSSGGAGQPQHF; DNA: TGTGCCAGCAGCAGCGGGGGGGCAGGTCAGCCCCAGCATTTT
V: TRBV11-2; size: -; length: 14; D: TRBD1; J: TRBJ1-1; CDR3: CASSHSRQGIEAFF; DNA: TGTGCCAGCAGCCACTCCCGACAGGGCATTGAAGCTTTCTTT
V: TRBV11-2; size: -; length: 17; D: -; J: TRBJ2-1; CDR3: CASSLEYREIPYNEQFF; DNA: TGTGCCAGCAGTTTAGAATACCGGGAGATTCCCTACAATGAGCAGTTCTTC
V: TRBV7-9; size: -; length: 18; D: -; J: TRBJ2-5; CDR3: CASSSTPRGSSFQETQYF; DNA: TGTGCCAGCAGCTCTACTCCCAGGGGTAGCAGTTTCCAAGAGACCCAGTACTTC
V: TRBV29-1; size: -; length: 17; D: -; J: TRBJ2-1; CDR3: CSVEAIQEHRVTSEQFF; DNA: TGCAGCGTTGAAGCGATCCAGGAACATAGGGTGACCAGTGAGCAGTTCTTC
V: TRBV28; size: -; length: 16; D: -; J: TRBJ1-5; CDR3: CASSFRARFGNQPQHF; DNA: TGTGCCAGCAGTTTCCGGGCCAGGTTTGGCAATCAGCCCCAGCATTTT
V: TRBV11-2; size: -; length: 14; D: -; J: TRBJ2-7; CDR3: CASSSDQDFGEQYF; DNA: TGTGCCAGCAGCTCAGATCAAGACTTCGGCGAGCAGTACTTC
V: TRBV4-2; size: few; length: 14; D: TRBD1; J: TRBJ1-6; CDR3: CASSLTGVGSPLHF; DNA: TGTGCCAGCAGCCTAACAGGGGTAGGTTCACCCCTCCACTTT
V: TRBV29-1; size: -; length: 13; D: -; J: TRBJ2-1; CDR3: CIVETTSDNEQFF; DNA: TGCATCGTTGAGACGACCAGCGACAATGAGCAGTTCTTC
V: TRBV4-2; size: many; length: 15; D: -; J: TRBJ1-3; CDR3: CASSQTGTAGNTIYF; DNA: TGTGCCAGCAGCCAAACCGGGACTGCTGGAAACACCATATATTTT
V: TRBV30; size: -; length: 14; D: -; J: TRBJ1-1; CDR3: CAWSSDGLNTEAFF; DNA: TGTGCCTGGAGTTCCGACGGGTTGAACACTGAAGCTTTCTTT
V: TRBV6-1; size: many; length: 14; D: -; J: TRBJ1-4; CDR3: CASSVGQSNEKLFF; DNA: TGTGCCAGCAGTGTTGGACAGAGTAATGAAAAACTGTTTTTT
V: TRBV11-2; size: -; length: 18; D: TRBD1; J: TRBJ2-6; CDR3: CASSYRGTASSGASLLTF; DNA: TGTGCCAGCAGTTATAGGGGGACAGCCAGCTCTGGGGCCAGCCTCCTGACTTTC
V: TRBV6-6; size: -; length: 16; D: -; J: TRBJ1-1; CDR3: CASSSDRILGKTEAFF; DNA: TGTGCCAGCAGTTCCGACAGGATCTTAGGGAAAACTGAAGCTTTCTTT
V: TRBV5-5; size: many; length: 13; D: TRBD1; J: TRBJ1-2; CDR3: CASSRTGTYRYTF; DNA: TGTGCCAGCAGTCGGACAGGGACCTATCGCTACACCTTC
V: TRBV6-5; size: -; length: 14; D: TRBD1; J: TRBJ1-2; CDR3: CASSRAGGDNGYTF; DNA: TGTGCCAGCAGTAGGGCAGGGGGCGACAATGGCTACACCTTC
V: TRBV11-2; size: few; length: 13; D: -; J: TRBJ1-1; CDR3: CASSSIRDGEAFF; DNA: TGTGCCAGCAGCTCTATACGGGACGGGGAAGCTTTCTTT
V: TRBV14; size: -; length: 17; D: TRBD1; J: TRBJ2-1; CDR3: CASSQDGGTGGHGWQFF; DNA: TGTGCCAGCAGCCAAGATGGGGGGACAGGGGGCCATGGTTGGCAGTTCTTC
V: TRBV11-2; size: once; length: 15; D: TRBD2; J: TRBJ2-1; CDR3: CASTPGTTNYNEQFF; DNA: TGTGCCAGCACCCCCGGGACTACCAACTACAATGAACAGTTCTTC
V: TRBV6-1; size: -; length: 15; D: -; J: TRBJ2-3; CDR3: CASSEAEVSTDTQYF; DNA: TGTGCCAGCAGTGAAGCAGAGGTTAGCACAGATACGCAGTATTTT
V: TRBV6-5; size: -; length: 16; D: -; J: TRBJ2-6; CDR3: CASSYSFETLRNVLTF; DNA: TGTGCCAGCAGTTACTCGTTCGAGACATTGCGCAACGTCCTGACTTTC
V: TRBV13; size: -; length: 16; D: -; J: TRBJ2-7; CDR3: CASSQLTSQRSYEQYF; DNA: TGTGCCAGCAGCCAGCTGACTAGTCAGAGGTCTTACGAGCAGTACTTC
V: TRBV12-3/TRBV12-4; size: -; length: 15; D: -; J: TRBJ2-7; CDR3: CASSSTGARSYEQYF; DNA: TGTGCAAGCAGTTCCACGGGCGCTAGGTCCTACGAGCAGTACTTC
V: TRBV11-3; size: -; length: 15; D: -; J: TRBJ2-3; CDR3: CASSSSDSITDTQYF; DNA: TGTGCCAGCAGCTCCTCCGACAGCATTACAGATACGCAGTATTTT
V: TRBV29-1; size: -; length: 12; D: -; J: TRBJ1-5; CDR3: CRVAGGNLPQHF; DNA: -
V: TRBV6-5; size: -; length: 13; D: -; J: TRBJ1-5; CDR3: CTSRPDGYQPQHF; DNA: TGTACCAGTAGGCCGGACGGTTATCAGCCCCAGCATTTT
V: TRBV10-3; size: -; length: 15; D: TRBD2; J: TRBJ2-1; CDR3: CVISPTSGSYNKQFF; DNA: TGTGTCATCAGCCCTACTAGCGGCTCCTACAATAAGCAGTTCTTC
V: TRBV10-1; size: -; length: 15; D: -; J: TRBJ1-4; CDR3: CASSEDSSLYEKLFF; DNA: TGCGCCAGCAGTGAAGACAGTTCATTGTACGAAAAACTGTTTTTT
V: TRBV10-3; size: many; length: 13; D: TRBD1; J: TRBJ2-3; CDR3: CAIKTGGTDTQYF; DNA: TGTGCCATCAAAACAGGGGGCACAGATACGCAGTATTTT
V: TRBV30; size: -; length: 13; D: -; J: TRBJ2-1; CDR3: CAWRGSSYNEQFF; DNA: TGTGCCTGGAGAGGAAGCTCCTACAATGAGCAGTTCTTC
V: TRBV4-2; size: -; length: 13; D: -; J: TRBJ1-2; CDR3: CASSHDGGYGYTF; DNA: TGTGCCAGTAGCCATGATGGGGGCTATGGCTACACCTTC
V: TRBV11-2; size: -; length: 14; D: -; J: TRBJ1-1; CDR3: CASSLDREDTVACF; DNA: TGTGCCAGCAGCTTAGACAGGGAGGACACTGTAGCTTGCTTT
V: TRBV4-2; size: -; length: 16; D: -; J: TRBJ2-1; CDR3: CTSSQSLAGGYNEQFF; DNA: TGTACCAGCAGCCAGTCCTTAGCCGGGGGATACAATGAGCAGTTCTTC
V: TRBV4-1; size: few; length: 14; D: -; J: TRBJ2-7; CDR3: CASSGRTGSYEQYF; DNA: TGCGCCAGCAGCGGCCGTACAGGGTCTTACGAGCAGTACTTC
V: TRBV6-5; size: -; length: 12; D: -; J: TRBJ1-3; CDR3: CASRGQRDTIYF; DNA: TGTGCCAGCAGGGGGCAAAGGGACACCATATATTTT
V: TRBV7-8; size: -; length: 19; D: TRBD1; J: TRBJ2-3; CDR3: CASSLRGGQTGFHTDTQYF; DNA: TGTGCCAGCAGCTTAAGGGGTGGGCAGACAGGGTTCCACACAGATACGCAGTATTTT
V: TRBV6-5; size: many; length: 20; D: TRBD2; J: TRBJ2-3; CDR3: CASSYGRLAGAEGLIDTQYF; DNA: TGTGCCAGCAGTTATGGGCGACTAGCGGGAGCTGAGGGGTTGATAGATACGCAGTATTTT
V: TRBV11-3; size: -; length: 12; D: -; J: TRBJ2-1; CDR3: CASSFDTGSQFF; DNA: TGTGCCAGCAGCTTCGATACGGGATCGCAGTTCTTT